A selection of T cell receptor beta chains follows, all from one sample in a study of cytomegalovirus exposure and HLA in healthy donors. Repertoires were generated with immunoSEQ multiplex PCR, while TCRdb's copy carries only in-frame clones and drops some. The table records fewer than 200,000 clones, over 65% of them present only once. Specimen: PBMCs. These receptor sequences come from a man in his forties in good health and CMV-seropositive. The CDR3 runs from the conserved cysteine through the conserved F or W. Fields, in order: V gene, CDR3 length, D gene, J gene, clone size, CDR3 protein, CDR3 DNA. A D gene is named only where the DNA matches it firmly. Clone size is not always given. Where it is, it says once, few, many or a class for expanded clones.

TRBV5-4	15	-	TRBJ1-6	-	CASSLDSDRNSPLHF	TGTGCCAGCAGCTTGGACTCCGACAGGAATTCACCCCTCCACTTT
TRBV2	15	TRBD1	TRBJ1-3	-	CASSAIPTGADTIYF	TGTGCCAGCAGTGCTATCCCGACAGGGGCGGACACCATATATTTT
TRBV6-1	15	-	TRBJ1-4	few	CASSVNRAGGEKLFF	TGTGCCAGCAGTGTGAACAGGGCGGGGGGTGAAAAACTGTTTTTT
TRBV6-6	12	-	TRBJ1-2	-	CASRHQGNGYTF	TGTGCCAGCAGGCATCAGGGAAATGGCTACACCTTC
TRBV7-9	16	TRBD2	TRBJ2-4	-	CASSLGGTSSKNIQYF	TGTGCCAGCAGCTTAGGCGGGACTAGCTCCAAAAACATTCAGTACTTC
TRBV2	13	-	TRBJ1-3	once	CASSEDRRNTIYF	TGTGCCAGCAGTGAAGACAGAAGAAACACCATATATTTT
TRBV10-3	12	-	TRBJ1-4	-	CAIKDSKEKLFF	TGTGCCATCAAGGACAGTAAAGAAAAACTGTTTTTT
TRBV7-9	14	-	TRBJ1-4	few	CASSLTGDNEKLFF	TGTGCCAGCAGCTTGACAGGAGATAATGAAAAACTGTTTTTT
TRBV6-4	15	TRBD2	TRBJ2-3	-	CASSEDSGGADTQYF	TGTGCCAGCAGTGAGGATAGCGGGGGGGCAGATACGCAGTATTTT
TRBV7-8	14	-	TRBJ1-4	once	CASSHNRVNEKLFF	TGTGCCAGCTCACACAACAGAGTTAATGAAAAACTGTTTTTT
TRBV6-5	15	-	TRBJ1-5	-	CASSYSREGNQPQHF	TGTGCCAGCAGTTATTCCCGGGAGGGCAATCAGCCCCAGCATTTT